The rows below give T cell receptor beta chains drawn from one sample of a study of blood T cells in healthy people across ages. TCRdb reprocessed the 5' RACE reads with MiXCR, giving one entry per CDR3 protein. The data contain around 800,000 distinct CDR3 sequences, approximately 67% of them seen just once; the ten biggest clones take up roughly 25%. The sequencing sample was made of blood. The receptors shown here come from a man younger than 45 in good health. Each CDR3 is given with its conserved first and last residue. D genes are given only for firm matches. Not all rows give a size; the values are once, few, many and, for expanded clones, a class.

NA	NA	13	TRBV7-3	TRBJ1-2	CASSVDGIYGYTF	TGTGCCAGCAGCGTAGACGGGATTTATGGCTACACCTTC
NA	few	14	TRBV6-6	TRBJ1-5	CASSSPQNNQPQHF	TGTGCCAGCAGTTCTCCGCAGAACAATCAGCCCCAGCATTTT
NA	many	15	TRBV4-3	TRBJ2-3	CASSQEEAGMDTQYF	TGCGCCAGCAGCCAAGAAGAGGCAGGGATGGATACGCAGTATTTT
TRBD1	NA	15	TRBV6-2/TRBV6-3	TRBJ1-1	CASRGGNQGASAAFF	TGTGCCAGCAGGGGAGGGAACCAGGGGGCTTCTGCGGCTTTCTTT
NA	NA	18	TRBV7-2	TRBJ2-1	CASSLVGGGAAFNAEQFF	TGTGCCAGCAGCTTAGTTGGAGGGGGGGCCGCTTTCAACGCTGAGCAGTTCTTC
NA	NA	15	TRBV6-5	TRBJ2-1	CASSAGGVPYNEQFF	TGTGCCAGCAGTGCGGGCGGGGTCCCCTACAATGAGCAGTTCTTC
NA	NA	12	TRBV18	TRBJ2-5	CASFTGGETQYF	TGTGCCAGCTTTACTGGCGGAGAGACCCAGTACTTC
NA	once	14	TRBV6-6	TRBJ2-5	CASSPGPPGGTQYF	TGTGCCAGCAGCCCGGGCCCCCCCGGTGGGACCCAGTACTTC
NA	NA	13	TRBV7-9	TRBJ2-7	CASSPGFFYEQYF	TGTGCCAGCAGCCCCGGCTTTTTCTACGAGCAGTACTTC
NA	once	16	TRBV19	TRBJ2-3	CATRPERTNPTDTQYF	TGTGCCACGCGACCGGAGAGAACTAACCCCACAGATACGCAGTATTTT
NA	few	15	TRBV6-2/TRBV6-3	TRBJ2-4	CASSYGDARQNIQYF	TGTGCCAGCAGTTACGGGGACGCTCGGCAAAACATTCAGTACTTC
NA	NA	12	TRBV6-2/TRBV6-3	TRBJ2-7	CASSYGNREQYF	TGTGCCAGCAGTTACGGGAATCGCGAGCAGTACTTC
TRBD2	once	14	TRBV5-6	TRBJ2-7	CASSRDYLWDEQYF	TGTGCCAGCTCACGGGACTACCTTTGGGACGAGCAGTACTTC
NA	few	13	TRBV29-1	TRBJ1-2	CSVDDYPNYGYTF	TGCAGCGTTGACGACTACCCTAACTATGGCTACACCTTC
NA	NA	11	TRBV29-1	TRBJ1-4	CSVDIREKLFF	TGCAGCGTAGATATAAGGGAAAAACTGTTTTTT
NA	NA	15	TRBV14	TRBJ1-1	CASSQVRLGYTEAFF	TGTGCCAGCAGCCAAGTCAGGTTAGGCTACACTGAAGCTTTCTTT
NA	NA	14	TRBV2	TRBJ1-2	CASSELWANYGYTF	TGTGCCAGCAGTGAACTGTGGGCTAACTATGGCTACACCTTC
NA	NA	14	TRBV10-3	TRBJ1-2	CTISESQGFYGYTF	TGTACCATCAGTGAGTCACAGGGATTCTATGGCTACACCTTC